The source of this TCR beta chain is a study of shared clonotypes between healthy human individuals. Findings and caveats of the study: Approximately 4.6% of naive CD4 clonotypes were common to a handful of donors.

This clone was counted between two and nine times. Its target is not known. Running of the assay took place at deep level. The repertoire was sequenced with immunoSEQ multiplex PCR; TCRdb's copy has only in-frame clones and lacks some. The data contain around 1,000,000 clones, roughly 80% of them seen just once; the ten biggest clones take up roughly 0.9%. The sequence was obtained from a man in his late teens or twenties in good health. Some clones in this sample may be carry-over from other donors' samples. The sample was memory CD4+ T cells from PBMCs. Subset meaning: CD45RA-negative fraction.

The CDR3 protein is CASSSLGRRPEAFF. Here the CDR3 DNA reads TGTGCCAGCAGTTCTCTGGGACGCCGGCCTGAAGCTTTCTTT. J is TRBJ1-1 and V is TRBV28; a weak D match, TRBD1 (5 bases). Germline CDR1 reads MDHEN; CDR2 reads SYDVKM. The CDR3 sequence is 14 residues long. V lost 4 bases to trimming and J lost 6 bases, with 15 bases between them.